Presented here are 22 T cell receptor beta chains from one specimen sequenced in a study of CD8 T cells in Susac syndrome. Random hexamers were used to reverse transcribe an amount of roughly 0.5 to 1 ug RNA. TCRdb analysed the immunoSEQ multiplex PCR reads with MiXCR anew, one entry per CDR3 protein. The sample records 100,000 to 150,000 distinct CDR3 sequences, roughly 94% being singletons. The sample was CD8+ T cells from PBMCs. All receptors come from a human donor with Susac syndrome.

The chain has TRBV19 and TRBJ2-1; 12 positions agree with TRBD2. The germline V gene encodes CDR1 LNHDA and CDR2 SQIVND (reference sequence). The trim removed 7 bases at V and 4 bases at J, leaving 2 bases unmatched. The CDR3 is made up of 14 amino acids. The CDR3 here is CASTSGGAYNEQFF. The CDR3 nucleotides are TGTGCCAGTACTAGCGGGGGGGCTTACAATGAGCAGTTCTTC.

The chain recombines TRBV12-3 or TRBV12-4 with TRBJ2-5; no reliable D call. The V gene lost 5 bases and the J gene lost 5 bases, with 18 bases spanning the gap. The CDR3 runs 15 residues. DNA of the CDR3: TGTGCCAGCAGTCCAGCCCCCTTTGACGGGGAGACCCAGTACTTC. Protein: CASSPAPFDGETQYF.

V gene TRBV12-3 or TRBV12-4 combines with J gene TRBJ2-7; D is undetermined. The germline V and J ends were trimmed by 3 bases and 3 bases, with 6 bases remaining between them. The CDR3 consists of 12 residues. The CDR3 protein is CASSFDRYEQYF. CDR3 nucleotides: TGTGCCAGCAGTTTCGACCGCTACGAGCAGTACTTC.

This chain links TRBV20-1 with TRBJ2-7, with 11 bases lining up with TRBD1. The CDR3 totals 15 residues. Germline loops: CDR1 DFQATT, CDR2 SNEGSKA (reference sequence). V lost 7 bases, J lost 3 bases, and 11 bases stayed unmatched. CDR3 sequence reads: CSGVSAGTGGYEQYF. CDR3 in DNA: TGCAGTGGCGTGAGTGCAGGGACAGGGGGCTACGAGCAGTACTTC.

The chain couples TRBV20-1 to TRBJ2-1; 10 nucleotides align to TRBD2. Germline assignment: CDR1 DFQATT and CDR2 SNEGSKA (reference sequence). The CDR3 runs to 15 residues. The ends lost 3 bases at V and 6 bases at J; junction bases unmatched: 8. CDR3 coding DNA: TGCAGTGCTAGGGATGTGGAGCGGGGGGGCAATGAGCAGTTCTTC. This codes for CSARDVERGGNEQFF.

V gene TRBV20-1 combines with J gene TRBJ1-2; 8 bases line up with TRBD1. V dropped 2 bases and J dropped 3; count of bases not matched to a gene: 11. The CDR3 covers 16 residues. Germline loops: CDR1 DFQATT, CDR2 SNEGSKA (reference sequence). CDR3: CSARNQAAGGYYGYTF. CDR3 DNA: TGCAGTGCTAGAAACCAGGCAGCAGGGGGCTACTATGGCTACACCTTC.

The V gene is TRBV7-8, the J gene TRBJ2-7, with D possibly being TRBD1 (6 bases). Per germline, CDR1 SGHVS and CDR2 FQNEAQ. V was clipped by 2 bases and J by 3 bases, with 14 bases between them. This CDR3 region has 15 residues. The CDR3 loop reads CASSLFRGQIYEQYF. CDR3 coding DNA: TGTGCCAGCAGCTTATTTCGCGGACAGATCTACGAGCAGTACTTC. Full variable domain (missing parts from reference TRBV7-8 and TRBJ2-7): GAGVSQSPRYKVAKRGQDVALRCDPISGHVSLFWYQQALGQGPEFLTYFQNEAQLDKSGLPSDRFFAERPEGSVSTLKIQRTQQEDSAVYLCASSLFRGQIYEQYFGPGTRLTVT.

The chain links TRBV5-6 to TRBJ2-7; 7 nucleotides line up with TRBD2. With V trimmed by 4 bases and J by 3 bases, 7 bases remained unmatched. There are 14 residues in the CDR3. Germline values: CDR1 SGHDT, CDR2 YYEEEE. CDR3 protein: CASSPGGSYYEQYF. The CDR3 nucleotides read TGTGCCAGCAGCCCGGGAGGCAGTTACTACGAGCAGTACTTC.

The chain links TRBV5-6 to TRBJ1-2; D may be TRBD1 (5 bases). Germline loops: CDR1 SGHDT, CDR2 YYEEEE. The CDR3 runs to 14 residues. V shed 0 bases and J shed 4 bases, with 10 bases lying between them. The CDR3 DNA follows: TGTGCCAGCAGCTTGGGTTCAGGGAGCTATGGCTACACCTTC. This translates into CASSLGSGSYGYTF.

The chain combines TRBV4-3 with TRBJ2-1; D is possibly TRBD2 (5 bases). V was cut by 0 bases and J by 7 bases, with 13 bases left in between. Germline lookup yields CDR1 LGHNA and CDR2 YSLEER. This CDR3 is 15 amino acids long. This chain's CDR3 is CASSQDADWVNEQFF. Written as DNA, the CDR3 is TGCGCCAGCAGCCAAGATGCGGACTGGGTGAATGAGCAGTTCTTC.

The J gene is TRBJ2-3, the V gene TRBV29-1; D call uncertain. This CDR3 contains 10 residues. With 7 bases removed from V and 6 bases from J, the gap between germline ends came to 8 bases. Germline loops: CDR1 SQVTM, CDR2 ANQGSEA. This CDR3 is CSDRWDTQYF. Here the CDR3 DNA reads TGCAGCGATCGGTGGGATACGCAGTATTTT.

This clonotype has a single count. The chain has TRBV29-1 and TRBJ2-3; 16 bases fit TRBD2. CDR1 and CDR2 from the germline V gene are SQVTM and ANQGSEA. The CDR3 covers 16 residues. The V segment lost 6 bases and the J segment 4 bases; nucleotides outside the gene matches: 7. DNA for the CDR3: TGCAGCGTCGCCGGGACTAGCGGGGGGGATTCAGATACGCAGTATTTT. Translating gives CSVAGTSGGDSDTQYF.

The chain is built from TRBV29-1 and TRBJ1-2, with D perhaps TRBD1 (5 bases). CDR1 is SQVTM and CDR2 is ANQGSEA in the germline V gene. Trimming removed 5 bases from V and 11 bases from J, with 21 bases in between. The CDR3 extends over 13 amino acids. The CDR3: CSVSPGTAGWYTF. CDR3 bases: TGCAGCGTTTCTCCAGGGACGGCCGGGTGGTACACCTTC.

This chain links TRBV20-1 with TRBJ2-3; 10 bases are a match to TRBD1. From germline, CDR1 is DFQATT and CDR2 SNEGSKA (reference sequence). This CDR3 is built from 15 residues. With V trimmed by 3 bases and J by 0 bases, 3 bases remained unmatched. Here the CDR3 reads CSARGTGESTDTQYF. CDR3 in DNA: TGCAGTGCTAGGGGGACAGGGGAGAGCACAGATACGCAGTATTTT.

For the CDR3, the DNA is TGTGCCAGCAAACGCACAGGGAACACCGGGGAGCTGTTTTTT. Its protein is CASKRTGNTGELFF. The gene calls are TRBV27 and TRBJ2-2; maybe TRBD1 (5 bases). This CDR3 region has 14 residues. V was pared by 7 bases and J by 1 base, with 10 bases between. Germline CDR1 and CDR2: MNHEY and SMNVEV (reference sequence).

This chain links TRBV20-1 with TRBJ2-5; 14 bases agree with TRBD2. The J segment lost 5 bases and the V segment lost 1 base, leaving 6 bases of the junction unmatched. This CDR3 has 16 amino acids. Germline V gene lookup returns CDR1 DFQATT and CDR2 SNEGSKA (reference sequence). DNA for the CDR3: TGCAGTGCTAGAGGGGGACTAGCGGGGGATTCTGAGACCCAGTACTTC. Translating it yields CSARGGLAGDSETQYF.

DNA of the CDR3: TGTGCCAGCAGTTGGCCCGACTTGGTTGGGACCGGGGAGCTGTTTTTT. Translation gives CASSWPDLVGTGELFF. The chain employs TRBV6-2 or TRBV6-3 and TRBJ2-2; D not resolved. V lost 4 bases and J 5 bases, leaving 17 bases between the germline ends. The CDR3 extends over 16 amino acids. Germline CDR1 and CDR2: MNHEY and SVGEGT.

The chain uses TRBV12-3 or TRBV12-4 and TRBJ1-1, with D tentatively TRBD1 (5 bases). The CDR3 has 11 amino acids. Between the trimmed V and J ends, which lost 7 bases and 7 bases, there was a span of 10 bases. CDR3 sequence (DNA): TGTGCCAGCATAGGGGCCGGTGAAGCTTTCTTT. As protein: CASIGAGEAFF.

The CDR3 DNA reads as TGTGCCAGCAGCCCTCAGGGGGGACGGGACGAGAATTCACCCCTCCACTTT. Protein: CASSPQGGRDENSPLHF. The chain recombines TRBV5-6 with TRBJ1-6; 7 bases align to TRBD1. The CDR3 is 17 amino acids. Trimming at V came to 4 bases and at J to 7 bases, leaving 14 bases not matched to a gene. CDR1 is SGHDT, CDR2 YYEEEE, per germline.

CDR3 DNA: TGCAGTGCTAGAGATCCCCAGCGTTATGAAGCTTTCTTT. This codes for CSARDPQRYEAFF. The gene calls are TRBV20-1 and TRBJ1-1; unclear D gene. There are 13 residues in the CDR3. Germline loops: CDR1 DFQATT, CDR2 SNEGSKA (reference sequence). V shed 0 bases and J shed 7 bases, with 12 bases lying between them.

V usage is TRBV4-3 and J usage is TRBJ1-2, with D perhaps TRBD1 (5 bases). Germline lookup yields CDR1 LGHNA and CDR2 YSLEER. This CDR3 contains 13 residues. V lost 5 bases and J 4 bases, leaving 11 bases between the germline ends. For the CDR3, the DNA is TGCGCCAGCAGCTACGGGACTGCCTATGGCTACACCTTC. This gives the protein CASSYGTAYGYTF.

The genes are TRBV15 and TRBJ2-3; either TRBD1 or TRBD2 may supply D (6 bases each). Germline values: CDR1 LNHNV, CDR2 YYDKDF (reference sequence). The germline V and J ends were trimmed by 1 base and 4 bases, with 12 bases remaining between them. The length of the CDR3 is 15 residues. The CDR3 loop is CATSRAPRGADTQYF. CDR3 DNA: TGTGCCACCAGCAGAGCCCCGAGGGGGGCAGATACGCAGTATTTT.